A selection of T cell receptor beta chains follows, all from one sample in a study of T cells after yellow fever vaccination. MiXCR, applied by TCRdb to the 5' RACE reads, yields one record per CDR3 protein. The sample shows 200,000 to 300,000 distinct CDR3 sequences, about 3.5% of them seen only once. Here the sequenced sample was PBMCs, taken 15 days after the yellow fever booster vaccination. The source of these receptors is a man between 18 and 35 years old who received the YFV17D yellow fever vaccine. Both conserved end residues are part of each CDR3. Fields, in order: clone size, D gene, V gene, J gene, CDR3 DNA, CDR3 protein. D genes are given only for firm matches. Rows give clone size only sometimes, using once, few, many, or a class for an expanded clone.

>many|TRBD1|TRBV7-8|TRBJ2-1
TGTGCCAGCAACAAACAGGGGTCCTACAATGAGCAGTTCTTC
CASNKQGSYNEQFF
>many|TRBD2|TRBV5-5|TRBJ2-5
TGTGCCAGCAGCCGACTTCCTATGACTAGCGGAGAGACCCAGTACTTC
CASSRLPMTSGETQYF
>many|NA|TRBV28|TRBJ1-1
TGTGCCACCCAGGCTGGGGGGCCCAACACTGAAGCTTTCTTT
CATQAGGPNTEAFF
>many|NA|TRBV18|TRBJ2-7
TGTGCCAGCTCACCACTCTCAGATAGCTACGAGCAGTACTTC
CASSPLSDSYEQYF
>many|NA|TRBV4-3|TRBJ2-2
TGCGCCAGCAGCCAGGTTAAAGGGTACCCCGGGGAGCTGTTTTTT
CASSQVKGYPGELFF
>many|TRBD1|TRBV7-2|TRBJ2-2
TGTGCCAGCAGCCGATACCGGGACAGGGGGACCGGGGAGCTGTTTTTT
CASSRYRDRGTGELFF
>many|NA|TRBV29-1|TRBJ1-2
TGCAGTGCCGGGGGAGGGGTGGACTATGGCTACACCTTC
CSAGGGVDYGYTF
>many|NA|TRBV4-2|TRBJ1-5
TGTGCCAGCAGCCCTGCGGACCCCCGGGGCAATCAGCCCCAGCATTTT
CASSPADPRGNQPQHF
>many|TRBD1|TRBV18|TRBJ1-2
TGTGCCAGCTCCCCCGCGGGACAGATCTATGGCTACACCTTC
CASSPAGQIYGYTF
>many|NA|TRBV6-6|TRBJ2-3
TGTGCCAGCAAGCGTCTCACAGATACGCAGTATTTT
CASKRLTDTQYF
>many|TRBD1|TRBV7-9|TRBJ1-6
TGTGCCAGCAGCTTAATACAGGGGAATTCACCCCTCCACTTT
CASSLIQGNSPLHF
>many|TRBD1|TRBV4-2|TRBJ2-7
TGTGCCAGCAGCCAGCCCCGACAGGGGGCTTACGAGCAGTACTTC
CASSQPRQGAYEQYF
>many|NA|TRBV20-1|TRBJ1-3
TGCAGTGCTAGAGAGATACAGGGTAGTGGAAACACCATATATTTT
CSAREIQGSGNTIYF
>NA|NA|TRBV18|TRBJ1-1
TGTGCCAGGCCGCCACCGAACACTGAAGCTTTCTTT
CARPPPNTEAFF
>many|NA|TRBV5-1|TRBJ1-1
TGCGCCAGCAAACTGGTGGGGGAGAGGACTGAAGCTTTCTTT
CASKLVGERTEAFF
>many|TRBD1|TRBV7-2|TRBJ1-5
TGTGCCAGCAGCTATTTGACAGGGGGTCAGCCCCAGCATTTT
CASSYLTGGQPQHF
>many|NA|TRBV19|TRBJ2-5
TGTGCCAGTAGTATAGGACAGGAACGACGTGGCCAAGAGACCCAGTACTTC
CASSIGQERRGQETQYF
>many|NA|TRBV5-1|TRBJ2-7
TGCGCCAGCAGCTTGGTCTTCAGGAAGGCTGAGCAGTACTTC
CASSLVFRKAEQYF
>many|NA|TRBV7-8|TRBJ2-5
TGTGCCAGCATTGCGACCCGGGCCCAGTACTTC
CASIATRAQYF
>many|NA|TRBV18|TRBJ1-1
TGTGCCAGCAGCCAGGGACAGAACACTGAAGCTTTCTTT
CASSQGQNTEAFF
>few|TRBD1|TRBV14|TRBJ2-1
TGTGCCAGCAGCCAAAGTGGGACAGGGCCCAACAATGAGCAGTTCTTC
CASSQSGTGPNNEQFF
>many|TRBD2|TRBV5-1|TRBJ2-7
TGCGCCAGCAGGATAGCGGGGGGATTCTACGAGCAGTACTTC
CASRIAGGFYEQYF
>NA|NA|TRBV3-1|TRBJ2-1
TGTGCCAGCAGCCCGGCAATCATTGGGCTCACGCTCTTC
CASSPAIIGLTLF
>many|NA|TRBV30|TRBJ1-2
TGTGCCTGGAGTGTCTCCGCCTATGGCTACACCTTC
CAWSVSAYGYTF
>many|TRBD2|TRBV5-6|TRBJ2-2
TGTGCCAGCAGCCATGGGGCGGGGGGGAACACCGGGGAGCTGTTTTTT
CASSHGAGGNTGELFF
>many|NA|TRBV6-5|TRBJ2-1
TGTGCCAGCAGTTCCGGGACGTATCCTAATGAGCAGTTCTTC
CASSSGTYPNEQFF
>many|TRBD1|TRBV7-2|TRBJ2-1
TGTGCCAGCAGCTTAGGAGGGACAGGGAACAATGAGCAGTTCTTC
CASSLGGTGNNEQFF
>many|TRBD2|TRBV4-1|TRBJ2-7
TGCGCCAGCAGCCAAGTTCGGGGGGGATACGGCTCCTACGAGCAGTACTTC
CASSQVRGGYGSYEQYF
>many|NA|TRBV12-3/TRBV12-4|TRBJ2-7
TGTGCCAGCAGTTCATATATAGGCCCTGAGAGATACGAGCAGTACTTC
CASSSYIGPERYEQYF
>few|TRBD1|TRBV25-1|TRBJ1-6
TGTGCCAGCAGGCCAGGGGGCAATTCACCCCTCCACTTT
CASRPGGNSPLHF
>many|NA|TRBV10-3|TRBJ2-6
TGTGCCATCAGCGGGAGCGCGCCTTTGACAGCGCCAGATACTGACCCTGGGGCCAACGTCCTGACTTTC
CAISGSAPLTAPDTDPGANVLTF
>many|TRBD2|TRBV7-2|TRBJ2-5
TGTGCCAGCAGCTTAGGCCGGGGGGTATTCCAAGAGACCCAGTACTTC
CASSLGRGVFQETQYF
>many|NA|TRBV18|TRBJ2-1
TGTGCCAGCTCACCAGGGGCAGGATACTACAATGAGCAGTTCTTC
CASSPGAGYYNEQFF
>few|NA|TRBV5-4|TRBJ2-2
TGTGCCAGCAGCTTGGGTGCGGAAGGAACCGGGGAGCTGTTTTTT
CASSLGAEGTGELFF
>many|NA|TRBV2|TRBJ1-5
TGTGCCAGTAGGAGGGGCGGTCAGCCCCAGCATTTT
CASRRGGQPQHF
>many|NA|TRBV14|TRBJ1-1
TGTGCCAGCAGCCAATTGGGGGACCGGAACACTGAAGCTTTCTTT
CASSQLGDRNTEAFF
>many|NA|TRBV4-1|TRBJ1-2
TGCGCCAGCAGCGGGGGCTATGGCTACACCTTC
CASSGGYGYTF
>few|TRBD1|TRBV9|TRBJ1-4
TGTGCCAGCAGCTCACGACAGGGTGTTGATGAAAAACTGTTTTTT
CASSSRQGVDEKLFF
>NA|NA|TRBV11-3|TRBJ2-3
TGTGCCAGCAGCTTGCTGTCAGGGGCAGGGGACACAGATACGCAGTATTTT
CASSLLSGAGDTDTQYF
>many|NA|TRBV20-1|TRBJ2-1
TGCAGTGCAGCAGGGCCTCGGGAGCAGTTCTTC
CSAAGPREQFF
>many|NA|TRBV7-2|TRBJ2-3
TGTGCCAGCAGCCAAGAAGTGGGGGAGTCCACAGATACGCAGTATTTT
CASSQEVGESTDTQYF
>many|NA|TRBV18|TRBJ1-4
TGTGCCAGCTCACCAGAGATCGCAACTAATGAAAAACTGTTTTTT
CASSPEIATNEKLFF
>many|TRBD2|TRBV5-1|TRBJ2-3
TGCGCCAGCAGCCGGCTTGCAAGCGGGGGCACAGATACGCAGTATTTT
CASSRLASGGTDTQYF
>few|TRBD1|TRBV18|TRBJ1-2
TGTGCCAGCTCACCCGGAACCGGACAGGCGAACTATGGCTACACCTTC
CASSPGTGQANYGYTF
>many|NA|TRBV6-5|TRBJ1-6
TGTGCCAGCAGTTCGGGCGGATATTCACCCCTCCACTTT
CASSSGGYSPLHF
>many|NA|TRBV9|TRBJ2-1
TGTGCCAGCAGCGTAGGTCCTTTGCGGGGCTCCTACAATGAGCAGTTCTTC
CASSVGPLRGSYNEQFF
>many|NA|TRBV7-6|TRBJ2-7
TGTGCCAGCAGCTTAGGGGGGCCCGTCGAGCAGTACTTC
CASSLGGPVEQYF